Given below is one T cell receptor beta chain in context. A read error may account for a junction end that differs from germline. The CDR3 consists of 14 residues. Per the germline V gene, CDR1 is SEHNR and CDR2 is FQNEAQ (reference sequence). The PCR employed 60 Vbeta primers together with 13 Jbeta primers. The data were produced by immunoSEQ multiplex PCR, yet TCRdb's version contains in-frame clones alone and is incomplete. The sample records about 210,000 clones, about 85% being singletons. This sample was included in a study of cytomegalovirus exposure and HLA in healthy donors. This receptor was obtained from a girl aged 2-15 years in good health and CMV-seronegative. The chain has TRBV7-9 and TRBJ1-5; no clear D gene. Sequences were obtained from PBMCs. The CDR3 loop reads CSSSLAGGGQPQHF. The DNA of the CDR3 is TGTTCCAGCAGCTTAGCAGGTGGAGGTCAGCCCCAGCATTTT.